Listed below are T cell receptor beta chains from one sample, sequenced in a study of T cell responses to AZD1222 COVID-19 vaccine. Profiled with immunoSEQ multiplex PCR; TCRdb holds only in-frame clones, not every one. The table records approximately 150,000 clones, just over 90% of them present only once. Sequencing was performed on peripheral blood, taken on day 0 of AZD1222 vaccination. Receptor source: an adult in good health. Both conserved end residues are part of each CDR3. Each record gives: V gene, J gene, clone size, D gene, CDR3 protein, CDR3 DNA. The D gene is left open where the match is weak. A clone size is listed for some rows: how often the clone was seen (once, few, many), or a class if it is expanded.

V: TRBV4-3
J: TRBJ2-5
size: NA
D: NA
CDR3: CASSQDGARHRLQYF
DNA: TGCGCCAGCAGCCAAGATGGCGCTCGCCACCGGCTCCAGTACTTC

V: TRBV27
J: TRBJ2-1
size: NA
D: NA
CDR3: CASSSQTFLDEQFF
DNA: TGTGCCAGCAGTTCGCAGACGTTTTTGGATGAGCAGTTCTTC

V: TRBV6-2/TRBV6-3
J: TRBJ1-5
size: NA
D: TRBD1
CDR3: CASSYSSRGKGNQPQHF
DNA: TGTGCCAGCAGTTACTCAAGCAGGGGGAAGGGGAATCAGCCCCAGCATTTT

V: TRBV7-2
J: TRBJ2-7
size: NA
D: TRBD2
CDR3: CASSLLAGIAHEQYF
DNA: TGTGCCAGCAGCTTGCTAGCGGGCATAGCTCACGAGCAGTACTTC

V: TRBV10-3
J: TRBJ1-4
size: NA
D: NA
CDR3: CAINRGAGEKLFF
DNA: TGTGCCATCAACCGAGGGGCGGGTGAAAAACTGTTTTTT

V: TRBV12-3/TRBV12-4
J: TRBJ1-4
size: NA
D: NA
CDR3: CASARGSYEKLFF
DNA: TGTGCCAGCGCCCGGGGGTCGTATGAAAAACTGTTTTTT

V: TRBV10-3
J: TRBJ1-2
size: NA
D: NA
CDR3: CAISESGQGIGYTF
DNA: TGTGCCATCAGTGAGTCGGGGCAGGGGATTGGCTACACCTTC

V: TRBV27
J: TRBJ2-7
size: once
D: NA
CDR3: CASSFSVGAYEQYF
DNA: TGTGCCAGCAGTTTCTCCGTGGGGGCCTACGAGCAGTACTTC

V: TRBV5-6
J: TRBJ2-6
size: NA
D: TRBD1
CDR3: CASRWTGHSGANVLTF
DNA: TGTGCCAGCAGGTGGACAGGGCACTCTGGGGCCAACGTCCTGACTTTC

V: TRBV19
J: TRBJ1-1
size: NA
D: NA
CDR3: CASTRNTEAFF
DNA: TGTGCCAGTACCAGAAACACTGAAGCTTTCTTT

V: TRBV10-3
J: TRBJ1-2
size: NA
D: NA
CDR3: CASRVGPGYTF
DNA: TGTGCCAGCCGGGTGGGCCCCGGCTACACCTTC

V: TRBV18
J: TRBJ2-3
size: few
D: TRBD2
CDR3: CASSPLAGSTDTQYF
DNA: TGTGCCAGCTCACCTCTAGCGGGAAGCACAGATACGCAGTATTTT

V: TRBV7-2
J: TRBJ1-4
size: NA
D: TRBD1
CDR3: CASSLAPRGQGEKLFF
DNA: TGTGCCAGCAGCTTAGCGCCAAGGGGGCAAGGAGAAAAACTGTTTTTT

V: TRBV6-1
J: TRBJ2-1
size: NA
D: TRBD1
CDR3: CASSEARTGYEQFF
DNA: TGTGCCAGCAGTGAAGCCAGGACAGGGTATGAGCAGTTCTTC

V: TRBV5-5
J: TRBJ2-7
size: NA
D: TRBD2
CDR3: CASSLAGGGPYEQYF
DNA: TGTGCCAGCAGCTTGGCCGGGGGGGGCCCCTACGAGCAGTACTTC

V: TRBV6-2/TRBV6-3
J: TRBJ2-2
size: NA
D: NA
CDR3: CASSQIPANTGELFF
DNA: TGTGCCAGCAGTCAGATACCCGCGAACACCGGGGAGCTGTTTTTT

V: TRBV18
J: TRBJ1-1
size: NA
D: NA
CDR3: CASSPKASTEAFF
DNA: TGTGCCAGCTCACCAAAGGCGAGCACTGAAGCTTTCTTT

V: TRBV12-3/TRBV12-4
J: TRBJ1-2
size: few
D: NA
CDR3: CASTDRNNYGYTF
DNA: TGTGCCAGCACCGACAGGAATAACTATGGCTACACCTTC

V: TRBV11-2
J: TRBJ2-7
size: NA
D: NA
CDR3: CASSLLTTYEQYF
DNA: TGTGCCAGCAGCTTACTAACTACCTACGAGCAGTACTTC

V: TRBV4-3
J: TRBJ2-7
size: NA
D: NA
CDR3: CASSQVGPPSYEQYF
DNA: TGCGCCAGCAGCCAAGTCGGTCCCCCTTCCTACGAGCAGTACTTC

V: TRBV7-2
J: TRBJ1-1
size: NA
D: NA
CDR3: CASSLVEMVTEAFF
DNA: TGTGCCAGCAGCTTAGTCGAGATGGTTACTGAAGCTTTCTTT

V: TRBV28
J: TRBJ2-2
size: NA
D: NA
CDR3: CASSPPGELFF
DNA: TGTGCCAGCAGCCCCCCCGGGGAGCTGTTTTTT

V: TRBV7-3
J: TRBJ2-1
size: NA
D: TRBD2
CDR3: CASSPFGLAVSNEQFF
DNA: TGTGCCAGCAGCCCGTTTGGACTAGCTGTTTCCAATGAGCAGTTCTTC

V: TRBV19
J: TRBJ2-3
size: NA
D: NA
CDR3: CASSMRPTDTQYF
DNA: TGTGCCAGTAGTATGCGCCCCACAGATACGCAGTATTTT

V: TRBV19
J: TRBJ2-5
size: NA
D: TRBD1
CDR3: CASSMIGQGAETQYF
DNA: TGTGCCAGTAGTATGATCGGACAGGGGGCAGAGACCCAGTACTTC

V: TRBV11-2
J: TRBJ2-1
size: NA
D: NA
CDR3: CASSLGITWDNEQFF
DNA: TGTGCCAGCAGCTTAGGTATCACTTGGGACAATGAGCAGTTCTTC

V: TRBV6-6
J: TRBJ1-2
size: NA
D: NA
CDR3: CASSQDTNYGYTF
DNA: TGTGCCAGCAGCCAAGACACTAACTATGGCTACACCTTC

V: TRBV7-2
J: TRBJ2-3
size: NA
D: TRBD2
CDR3: CASRGRRERASTDTQYF
DNA: TGTGCCAGCAGGGGGAGGCGGGAGAGGGCTAGCACAGATACGCAGTATTTT

V: TRBV27
J: TRBJ2-7
size: NA
D: TRBD1
CDR3: CASSHSGTGPYEQYF
DNA: TGTGCCAGCAGCCATTCCGGGACAGGGCCCTACGAGCAGTACTTC

V: TRBV11-2
J: TRBJ1-2
size: NA
D: NA
CDR3: CASSVARYGYTF
DNA: TGTGCCAGCAGCGTTGCAAGATATGGCTACACCTTC

V: TRBV15
J: TRBJ1-3
size: NA
D: NA
CDR3: CATSRDPRAGNTIYF
DNA: TGTGCCACCAGCAGAGATCCCCGGGCTGGAAACACCATATATTTT

V: TRBV4-3
J: TRBJ1-2
size: NA
D: TRBD1
CDR3: CASSQDGTVGYGYTF
DNA: TGCGCCAGCAGCCAAGATGGGACAGTTGGCTATGGCTACACCTTC

V: TRBV7-8
J: TRBJ2-1
size: NA
D: NA
CDR3: CASSRRGGAGNEQFF
DNA: TGTGCCAGCAGCAGAAGGGGGGGCGCCGGCAATGAGCAGTTCTTC

V: TRBV6-1
J: TRBJ2-7
size: NA
D: TRBD2
CDR3: CASSKARDYIDHEQYF
DNA: TGTGCCAGCAGTAAAGCCCGGGACTATATCGACCACGAGCAGTACTTC

V: TRBV7-6
J: TRBJ2-5
size: once
D: TRBD2
CDR3: CASSLVIAGGPETQYF
DNA: TGTGCCAGCAGCTTAGTGATAGCGGGGGGGCCTGAGACCCAGTACTTC

V: TRBV19
J: TRBJ1-6
size: NA
D: NA
CDR3: CASGPTVNSPLHF
DNA: TGTGCCTCCGGGCCGACAGTAAATTCACCCCTCCACTTT

V: TRBV5-1
J: TRBJ1-1
size: once
D: NA
CDR3: CASSFTGRNTEAFF
DNA: TGCGCCAGCAGCTTCACGGGGCGCAACACTGAAGCTTTCTTT

V: TRBV5-1
J: TRBJ2-7
size: NA
D: TRBD2
CDR3: CASSLAELEREAREQYF
DNA: TGCGCCAGCAGCTTGGCGGAGCTAGAGCGGGAGGCTCGTGAGCAGTACTTC

V: TRBV18
J: TRBJ1-4
size: NA
D: TRBD1
CDR3: CASSPGQGGEKLFF
DNA: TGTGCCAGCTCACCTGGACAGGGAGGAGAAAAACTGTTTTTT

V: TRBV6-6
J: TRBJ2-3
size: NA
D: NA
CDR3: CASSHFEEDTQYF
DNA: TGTGCCAGCAGTCACTTCGAGGAAGATACGCAGTATTTT

V: TRBV6-5
J: TRBJ2-1
size: NA
D: TRBD1
CDR3: CATLSDRGLGGEQFF
DNA: TGTGCCACCCTCTCGGACAGGGGACTGGGGGGTGAGCAGTTCTTC

V: TRBV19
J: TRBJ1-2
size: NA
D: NA
CDR3: CASSAPETRGYGYTF
DNA: TGTGCCAGTAGTGCCCCGGAAACCCGGGGCTATGGCTACACCTTC

V: TRBV30
J: TRBJ2-7
size: NA
D: NA
CDR3: CAWSAGGVEQYF
DNA: TGTGCCTGGAGTGCCGGGGGAGTCGAGCAGTACTTC

V: TRBV10-3
J: TRBJ2-7
size: NA
D: NA
CDR3: CAISGISRYEQYF
DNA: TGTGCCATCAGTGGTATCAGTCGGTACGAGCAGTACTTC

V: TRBV11-2
J: TRBJ2-7
size: NA
D: NA
CDR3: CASSLVARRGASHEQYF
DNA: TGTGCCAGCAGCTTAGTCGCCCGACGGGGGGCGAGCCACGAGCAGTACTTC